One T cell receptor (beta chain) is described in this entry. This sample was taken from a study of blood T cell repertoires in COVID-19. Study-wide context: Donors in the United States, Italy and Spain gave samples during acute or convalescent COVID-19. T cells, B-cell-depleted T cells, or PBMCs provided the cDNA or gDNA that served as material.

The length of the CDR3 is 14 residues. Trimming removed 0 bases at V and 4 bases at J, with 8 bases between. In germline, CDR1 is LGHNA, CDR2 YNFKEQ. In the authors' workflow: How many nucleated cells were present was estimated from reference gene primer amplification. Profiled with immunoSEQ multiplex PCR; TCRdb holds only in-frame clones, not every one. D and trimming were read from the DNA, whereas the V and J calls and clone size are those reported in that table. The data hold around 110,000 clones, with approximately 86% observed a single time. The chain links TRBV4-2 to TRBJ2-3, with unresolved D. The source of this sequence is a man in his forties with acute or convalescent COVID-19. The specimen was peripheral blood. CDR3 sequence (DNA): TGTGCCAGCAGCCAAGATCCCAGATCAGATACGCAGTATTTT. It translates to CASSQDPRSDTQYF.